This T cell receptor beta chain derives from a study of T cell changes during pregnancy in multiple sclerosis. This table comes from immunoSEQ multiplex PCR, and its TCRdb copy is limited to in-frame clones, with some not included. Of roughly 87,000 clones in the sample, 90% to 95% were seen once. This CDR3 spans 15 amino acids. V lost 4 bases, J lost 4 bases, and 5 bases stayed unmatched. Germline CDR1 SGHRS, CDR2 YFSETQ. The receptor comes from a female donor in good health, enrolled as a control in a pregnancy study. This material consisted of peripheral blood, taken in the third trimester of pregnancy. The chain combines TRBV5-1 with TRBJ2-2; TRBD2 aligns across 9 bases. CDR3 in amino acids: CASSPGLASTGELFF. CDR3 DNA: TGCGCCAGCAGCCCAGGACTAGCGAGCACCGGGGAGCTGTTTTTT.